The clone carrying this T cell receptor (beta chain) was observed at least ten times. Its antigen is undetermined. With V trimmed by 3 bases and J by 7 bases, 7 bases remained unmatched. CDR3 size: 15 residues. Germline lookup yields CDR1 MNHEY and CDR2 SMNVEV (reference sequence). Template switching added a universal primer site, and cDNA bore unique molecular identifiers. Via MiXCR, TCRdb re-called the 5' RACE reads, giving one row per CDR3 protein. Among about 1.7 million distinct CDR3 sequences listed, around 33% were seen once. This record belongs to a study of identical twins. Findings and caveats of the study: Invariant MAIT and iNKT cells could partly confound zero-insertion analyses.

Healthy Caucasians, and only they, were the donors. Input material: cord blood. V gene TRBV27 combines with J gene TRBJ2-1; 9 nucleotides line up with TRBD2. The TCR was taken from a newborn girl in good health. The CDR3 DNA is TGTGCCAGCAGTTTCCTAGCGGGGTCGCCTAATGAGCAGTTCTTC. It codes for CASSFLAGSPNEQFF.